Presented here are 6 T cell receptor beta chains from one specimen sequenced in a study of cytomegalovirus exposure and HLA in healthy donors. With 60 Vbeta and 13 Jbeta primers, the PCR was carried out. Clones were read by immunoSEQ multiplex PCR, and TCRdb kept only the in-frame ones, dropping some. The sample lists under 85,000 clones; approximately 79% were seen once. The specimen was PBMCs. The origin of the receptors is a middle-aged woman in good health and CMV-seropositive.

The CDR3 is CASSEQSRVGNTIYF. In nucleotides, the CDR3 is TGTGCCAGCAGTGAACAGTCGAGGGTGGGAAACACCATATATTTT. The gene calls are TRBV2 and TRBJ1-3; D gene uncertain. Trimming took off 2 bases at V and 4 bases at J, with 12 bases between the two ends. This CDR3 has 15 amino acids. CDR1 SNHLY and CDR2 FYNNEI come from the germline V gene.

CDR3 coding DNA: TGTGCCAGCAGTTACGGCCTAGGGGGTCACACTGAAGCTTTCTTT. Translation: CASSYGLGGHTEAFF. The chain joins TRBV6-5 to TRBJ1-1; TRBD1 is a possible D gene (6 bases). Germline lookup yields CDR1 MNHEY and CDR2 SVGAGI. This CDR3 comprises 15 residues. Trimming stripped 2 bases from V and 3 bases from J, with 13 bases between.

CDR3 coding DNA: TGTGCCAGCAGACCCGACAGGGCGAACACCGGGGAGCTGTTTTTT. Translating it yields CASRPDRANTGELFF. The J gene is TRBJ2-2, the V gene TRBV6-6, with TRBD1 matching over 7 bases. Germline-derived CDR1 and CDR2 are MNHNY and SVGAGI (reference sequence). The CDR3 runs to 15 residues. V shed 6 bases, J shed 0 bases, and the junction held 4 bases outside the gene matches.

The chain combines TRBV6-1 with TRBJ1-1, with unresolved D. V dropped 7 bases and J dropped 2 bases, with 14 bases sitting between them. The germline gives CDR1 MNHNS, CDR2 SASEGT. The CDR3 length is 14 residues. In DNA, the CDR3 is TGTGCCAGCACCGAGGGAGGATATAACACTGAAGCTTTCTTT. Translating gives CASTEGGYNTEAFF.

V gene TRBV29-1 combines with J gene TRBJ2-1; 7 nucleotides agree with TRBD2. CDR3 size: 16 residues. Trimming at V came to 5 bases and at J to 8 bases, leaving 18 bases not matched to a gene. Germline CDR1 reads SQVTM; CDR2 reads ANQGSEA. DNA of the CDR3: TGCAGCGTTCCGGGACTACCCTTTAACCTCGGGGATGAGCAGTTCTTC. It encodes CSVPGLPFNLGDEQFF.

The J gene is TRBJ2-1, the V gene TRBV9; TRBD2 matches 11 bases. Germline assignment: CDR1 SGDLS and CDR2 YYNGEE. This CDR3 region has 13 residues. With 1 base clipped from V and 10 bases from J, the junction kept 1 base outside the gene matches. The CDR3 DNA reads as TGTGCCAGCAGCGTATCTAGCGGGAGGGAGCAGTTCTTC. Translating it yields CASSVSSGREQFF.